Following are 30 T cell receptor beta chains from one sample sequenced in a study of early T cells in non-severe SARS-CoV-2 infection. In TCRdb, the 5' RACE reads were re-called with MiXCR into one record per CDR3 protein. This table holds tens of thousands of distinct CDR3 sequences, approximately 5% found once. The sequenced material came from whole blood. These receptors were taken from an adult who was a healthcare worker with PCR-confirmed SARS-CoV-2 infection or an uninfected control (not recorded which).

This clonotype has ten or more counts. This chain connects TRBV7-9 to TRBJ2-3; D remains ambiguous. CDR1 and CDR2 (germline): SEHNR, FQNEAQ (reference sequence). The V gene lost 7 bases and the J gene lost 5 bases, with 10 bases spanning the gap. The CDR3 consists of 12 residues. CDR3 DNA: TGTGCCAGCATTACCGTGGGAGATACGCAGTATTTT. Translated, it gives CASITVGDTQYF.

This clonotype was observed a handful of times. The chain employs TRBV5-6 and TRBJ1-5, with D uncertain. The CDR3 has 13 residues. Deletions cut 7 bases from V and 4 bases from J, with 12 bases between. The germline gives CDR1 SGHDT, CDR2 YYEEEE. This CDR3 is CASQLRMNQPQHF. CDR3 sequence (DNA): TGTGCCAGCCAGCTGCGCATGAATCAGCCCCAGCATTTT.

V gene TRBV6-5 combines with J gene TRBJ1-2; possibly TRBD1 for D (6 bases). CDR3 size: 14 residues. Germline V gene data show CDR1 as MNHEY and CDR2 as SVGAGI. V dropped 6 bases and J dropped 3 bases, with 14 bases sitting between them. Written as DNA, the CDR3 is TGTGCCAGCAGGGCAGGGGACTACGACTATGGCTACACCTTC. It translates to CASRAGDYDYGYTF.

This clonotype was seen many times. Here the CDR3 DNA reads TGTGCCAGCAGACGGACGGGAGCTAACTATGGCTACACCTTC. Its protein is CASRRTGANYGYTF. The chain employs TRBV11-2 and TRBJ1-2; D is uncertain. The ends were cut back, 6 bases at V and 0 bases at J, with 11 bases in the middle. CDR1 SGHAT and CDR2 FQNNGV come from the germline V gene. CDR3 length: 14 residues.

This clonotype was seen only a few times. This chain's CDR3 is CASSLAASSYNEQFF. The CDR3 DNA follows: TGTGCCAGCAGCTTAGCGGCCAGCTCCTACAATGAGCAGTTCTTC. The chain employs TRBV5-5 and TRBJ2-1; tentative D call: TRBD2 (5 bases). The V gene's germline CDR1 is SGHKS and CDR2 YYEKEE (reference sequence). This CDR3 contains 15 residues. V dropped 2 bases and J dropped 0 bases, with 9 bases sitting between them. Combining the CDR3 with reference TRBV5-5 and TRBJ2-1 gives the whole variable domain DAGVTQSPTHLIKTRGQQVTLRCSPISGHKSVSWYQQVLGQGPQFIFQYYEKEERGRGNFPDRFSARQFPNYSSELNVNALLLGDSALYLCASSLAASSYNEQFFGPGTRLTVL.

This clonotype appeared many times. The chain joins TRBV19 to TRBJ1-2; 8 bases line up with TRBD1. CDR1 and CDR2 from the germline V gene are LNHDA and SQIVND (reference sequence). The V and J ends lost 7 bases and 5 bases, in that order; junction bases with no gene match: 12. The CDR3 is 15 residues long. This CDR3 reads CASNTGTGDPYGYTF. The DNA for the CDR3 is TGTGCCAGTAACACCGGGACAGGAGACCCTTATGGCTACACCTTC.

V usage is TRBV21-1 and J usage is TRBJ1-1. TRBV21-1 is flagged as a pseudogene. The CDR3 runs to 14 residues. The DNA for the CDR3 is TGTGCCAGCAGCAAAGGGACGGACAACGCTGAAGCTTTCTTT. Protein product: CASSKGTDNAEAFF.

This clonotype came up many times. This chain connects TRBV4-3 to TRBJ2-1, with 7 bases that match TRBD2. CDR1 is LGHNA, CDR2 YSLEER, per germline. CDR3 length: 15 residues. With V trimmed by 0 bases and J by 3 bases, 2 bases remained unmatched. CDR3 amino acids: CASSQEGGSYNEQFF. The CDR3 DNA reads TGCGCCAGCAGCCAAGAGGGCGGGAGCTACAATGAGCAGTTCTTC.

At least ten counts were recorded for this clonotype. The chain couples TRBV20-1 to TRBJ2-5; D is possibly TRBD2 (6 bases). CDR1 is DFQATT and CDR2 is SNEGSKA in the germline V gene (reference sequence). Trimming removed 5 bases from V and 1 base from J, with 17 bases in between. There are 15 residues in the CDR3. The CDR3, as DNA: TGCAGTGCTGTCCCTAGCGTCGGGGTCCAAGAGACCCAGTACTTC. It yields the protein CSAVPSVGVQETQYF.

This sequence joins TRBV7-8 and TRBJ2-7, with TRBD1 identical over 7 bases. The CDR3 consists of 14 residues. Germline-derived CDR1 and CDR2 are SGHVS and FQNEAQ. Trimming removed 3 bases from V and 0 bases from J; junction bases left unmatched: 2. CDR3 bases: TGTGCCAGCAGCTTCTGGGACAGCTCCTACGAGCAGTACTTC. This encodes CASSFWDSSYEQYF.

Many counts were recorded for this clonotype. The gene calls are TRBV12-3 or TRBV12-4 and TRBJ1-6; a weak D match, TRBD1 (5 bases). The CDR3 runs 13 residues. V gave up 6 bases and J gave up 8 bases, with 11 bases separating them. The CDR3 spells CASSRQGDSPLHF. As DNA, the CDR3 is TGTGCCAGCAGCCGGCAAGGGGATTCACCCCTCCACTTT.

The chain combines TRBV20-1 with TRBJ2-3; the match to TRBD1 covers 10 bases. The CDR3 sequence is 16 residues long. In germline, CDR1 is DFQATT, CDR2 SNEGSKA (reference sequence). Trimming cost V 6 bases and J 4 bases; bases outside gene matches: 13. CDR3 sequence: CSADGSGTGVSDTQYF. The CDR3 nucleotides read TGCAGTGCCGACGGAAGCGGGACAGGGGTTTCAGATACGCAGTATTTT.

This clonotype occurred a few times. The chain carries TRBV9 and TRBJ2-1; the match to TRBD2 covers 15 bases. With V trimmed by 4 bases and J by 3 bases, 8 bases remained unmatched. Germline V gene data show CDR1 as SGDLS and CDR2 as YYNGEE. The CDR3 is made up of 18 amino acids. The CDR3 DNA reads TGTGCCAGCAGCCCCCGGGGACTAGCGGGGGGTCTCTACAATGAGCAGTTCTTC. It is translated as CASSPRGLAGGLYNEQFF.

As concerns this clonotype: No conserved phenylalanine or tryptophan is present at the end of the CDR3, so a read error is the likely explanation. The rearrangement links TRBV20-1 to TRBJ2-2, with D maybe TRBD1 (5 bases). The CDR3 runs to 12 residues. The germline V and J ends were trimmed by 5 bases and 7 bases, with 11 bases remaining between them. The germline V gene has CDR1 DFQATT and CDR2 SNEGSKA (reference sequence). As DNA, the CDR3 is TGCAGTGCTCGCCCAGGGTTCGGGGAGCTGTTTTCT. It translates to CSARPGFGELFS.

The sample holds many counts of this clonotype. V usage is TRBV9 and J usage is TRBJ1-1; no clear D gene. Germline V lookup: CDR1 SGDLS, CDR2 YYNGEE. This CDR3 has 15 amino acids. V lost 2 bases and J 4 bases, leaving 15 bases between the germline ends. This CDR3 is CASSVTPSEITEAFF. In DNA, the CDR3 is TGTGCCAGCAGCGTGACACCCTCGGAAATCACTGAAGCTTTCTTT.

This clonotype was recorded at least ten times. V and J are TRBV6-6 and TRBJ2-4, with D perhaps matching TRBD2 (6 bases). The V gene lost 5 bases and the J gene lost 5 bases, with 19 bases spanning the gap. Germline-derived CDR1 and CDR2 are MNHNY and SVGAGI (reference sequence). This CDR3 has 16 residues. The CDR3 DNA reads TGTGCCAGCAGTCACCCGGGGGAGGCTAGCCAAAACATTCAGTACTTC. Its translation is CASSHPGEASQNIQYF.

In its sample, this clonotype was seen a few times. V is TRBV29-1 and J is TRBJ2-7; 7 positions agree with TRBD1. With V trimmed by 4 bases and J by 0 bases, 0 bases remained unmatched. CDR1 and CDR2 (germline): SQVTM, ANQGSEA. This CDR3 region has 12 residues. CDR3 DNA sequence: TGCAGCGTTGGGGACAGCTCCTACGAGCAGTACTTC. It encodes CSVGDSSYEQYF.

Many counts were recorded for this clonotype. The gene calls are TRBV7-9 and TRBJ2-7; D assignment may be TRBD1 or TRBD2 (6 bases each). The CDR3 extends over 14 amino acids. Trimming removed 7 bases from V and 3 bases from J, with 16 bases in between. In germline, CDR1 is SEHNR, CDR2 FQNEAQ (reference sequence). The DNA of the CDR3 is TGTGCCAGCACCTGGGGGGACATAGACTACGAGCAGTACTTC. Translation: CASTWGDIDYEQYF.

The table lists this clonotype with a few counts. The chain has TRBV11-3 and TRBJ1-3; D is uncertain. The V gene's germline CDR1 is SGHNT and CDR2 YENEEA. The CDR3 has 13 residues. V dropped 0 bases and J dropped 4 bases, with 4 bases sitting between them. Here the CDR3 DNA reads TGTGCCAGCAGCTTAGATCGAGGAAACACCATATATTTT. Translating it yields CASSLDRGNTIYF.

Within the sample, this clonotype is medium-sized. This chain joins TRBV7-9 and TRBJ2-3; D gene ambiguous. Germline assignment: CDR1 SEHNR and CDR2 FQNEAQ (reference sequence). Trimming removed 5 bases at V and 1 base at J, with 4 bases between. This CDR3 contains 12 residues. The CDR3 DNA sequence: TGTGCCAGCAGCCGGGGCACAGATACGCAGTATTTT. This sequence encodes CASSRGTDTQYF.

V and J are TRBV11-2 and TRBJ2-3, with D perhaps being TRBD1 or TRBD2 (5 bases each). V shed 1 base and J shed 1 base, with 18 bases lying between them. CDR3 size: 18 residues. Looked up from germline, CDR1 is SGHAT and CDR2 is FQNNGV. The CDR3 nucleotides are TGTGCCAGCAGCTTAGGGGAACCGGGGCGACGGGGCACAGATACGCAGTATTTT. Translating it yields CASSLGEPGRRGTDTQYF. The entire variable domain, with the rest obtained from reference TRBV11-2 and TRBJ2-3, is as follows: EAGVAQSPRYKIIEKRQSVAFWCNPISGHATLYWYQQILGQGPKLLIQFQNNGVVDDSQLPKDRFSAERLKGVDSTLKIQPAKLEDSAVYLCASSLGEPGRRGTDTQYFGPGTRLTVL.

In this sample, this clonotype turned up many times. The CDR3 nucleotides are TGTGCCAGCAGCTACCCGGACTCCAATGAGCAGTTCTTC. This sequence encodes CASSYPDSNEQFF. J is TRBJ2-1 and V is TRBV7-3, with a possible D match to TRBD2 (5 bases). There are 13 residues in the CDR3. Trimming pared 4 bases from V and 6 bases from J, leaving 10 bases between. The V gene's germline CDR1 is SGHTA and CDR2 FQGTGA. Full variable domain (rest looked up from reference TRBV7-3 and TRBJ2-1): GAGVSQTPSNKVTEKGKYVELRCDPISGHTALYWYRQSLGQGPEFLIYFQGTGAADDSGLPNDRFFAVRPEGSVSTLKIQRTERGDSAVYLCASSYPDSNEQFFGPGTRLTVL.

Worth noting for this clonotype: A much larger clone differs by one base, so this may be a read error. This chain joins TRBV18 and TRBJ1-2; D is perhaps TRBD1 (6 bases). CDR3 size: 15 residues. From germline, CDR1 is KGHSH and CDR2 LQKENI. CDR3 in DNA: TGTGTCAGCTCTAAAGATTCCGGGACAATCTATGGCTACACCTTC. Translating gives CVSSKDSGTIYGYTF.

This clonotype was detected ten times or more. The V call is TRBV9, the J call TRBJ1-4; D gene unclear. CDR1 is SGDLS and CDR2 is YYNGEE in the germline V gene. V lost 3 bases, J lost 0 bases, and 9 bases lay in between. This CDR3 has 15 residues. In DNA, the CDR3 is TGTGCCAGCAGCGAAGGACTGGCAACTAATGAAAAACTGTTTTTT. It yields the protein CASSEGLATNEKLFF. The full variable domain, rest sourced from reference TRBV9 and TRBJ1-4, is DSGVTQTPKHLITATGQRVTLRCSPRSGDLSVYWYQQSLDQGLQFLIQYYNGEERAKGNILERFSAQQFPDLHSELNLSSLELGDSALYFCASSEGLATNEKLFFGSGTQLSVL.

This clonotype was seen a handful of times. The rearrangement joins TRBV7-6 to TRBJ1-2; D uncertain. Germline CDR1 is SGHVS and CDR2 is FNYEAQ. V was shortened by 3 bases and J by 3 bases, with 14 bases between the two germline ends. This CDR3 has 15 residues. CDR3 coding DNA: TGTGCCAGCAGCTTTTTGGCAGCCCCGGACTATGGCTACACCTTC. Translation gives CASSFLAAPDYGYTF. Variable domain in full (rest from reference TRBV7-6 and TRBJ1-2): GAGVSQSPRYKVTKRGQDVALRCDPISGHVSLYWYRQALGQGPEFLTYFNYEAQQDKSGLPNDRFSAERPEGSISTLTIQRTEQRDSAMYRCASSFLAAPDYGYTFGSGTRLTVV.

This clonotype showed up many times. The chain couples TRBV20-1 to TRBJ2-3; 7 nucleotides align to TRBD1. CDR1 and CDR2 (germline): DFQATT, SNEGSKA (reference sequence). After removal of 3 bases from V and 3 bases from J, the junction contained 12 bases not matched to a gene. The CDR3 covers 16 residues. CDR3 sequence (DNA): TGCAGTGCTAGGGTGAAAACAGGGGTTGCAACAGATACGCAGTATTTT. Protein: CSARVKTGVATDTQYF.

A few counts support this clonotype. This chain joins TRBV24-1 and TRBJ2-4; weak D call: TRBD2 (6 bases). The CDR3 length is 16 residues. V was shortened by 0 bases and J by 8 bases, with 16 bases between the two germline ends. The germline V gene has CDR1 KGHDR and CDR2 SFDVKD. In nucleotides, the CDR3 is TGTGCCACCAGTGATTTGGGAGGGGCACCCTGGGACATTCAGTACTTC. Its translation: CATSDLGGAPWDIQYF.

The chain uses TRBV19 and TRBJ1-3; the D is unclear. The ends were cut back, 2 bases at V and 2 bases at J, with 7 bases in the middle. Per germline, CDR1 LNHDA and CDR2 SQIVND (reference sequence). The CDR3 is 14 amino acids. CDR3 loop: CASSIIGAGNTIYF. CDR3 DNA sequence: TGTGCCAGTAGTATAATCGGGGCTGGAAACACCATATATTTT.

The sample holds a few counts of this clonotype. The gene calls are TRBV30 and TRBJ1-2; D remains ambiguous. Germline values: CDR1 GTSNPN, CDR2 SVGIG (reference sequence). This CDR3 contains 10 residues. V was cut by 5 bases and J by 8 bases, with 9 bases left in between. CDR3 bases: TGTGCCTGGCAGCTTGAGGGCTACACCTTC. As protein: CAWQLEGYTF.

The chain links TRBV5-5 to TRBJ1-1; no clear D. Trimming shortened V by 2 bases and J by 5 bases, and 10 bases separated the two germline ends. This CDR3 is 13 amino acids long. Germline loops: CDR1 SGHKS, CDR2 YYEKEE (reference sequence). The CDR3 nucleotides are TGTGCCAGCAGCTTTTTCTCTGAGACTGAAGCTTTCTTT. Its protein product is CASSFFSETEAFF.